Listed below are T cell receptor beta chains from one sample, sequenced in a study of monozygotic twins with inflammatory bowel disease. TCRdb re-called the 5' RACE reads; every CDR3 protein appears as one record, without DNA. This listing includes about 160,000 distinct CDR3 sequences. Input material: blood. The receptor set was obtained from a human donor with ulcerative colitis or Crohn's disease, or a healthy co-twin of an affected twin (not recorded which). Both conserved end residues are part of each CDR3. Fields, in order: V gene, J gene, CDR3 protein.

TRBV29-1	TRBJ1-3	CSVEGGGGNTLYF
TRBV3-1	TRBJ2-7	CASSQVGRFSYEQYF
TRBV7-9	TRBJ2-1	CASSRTSGGLNEQFF
TRBV4-1	TRBJ2-1	CASSQEWSASGRGSEQFF
TRBV28	TRBJ2-7	CASSSNRAEYF
TRBV12-3/TRBV12-4	TRBJ2-7	CASQGAGGMRYEQYF
TRBV9	TRBJ1-5	CASSVSGSNQPQHF
TRBV6-5	TRBJ2-7	CATQRVGYEQYF
TRBV24-1	TRBJ1-5	CATSEGTVFQPQHF
TRBV6-4	TRBJ1-1	CASSREIGTEAFF
TRBV19	TRBJ2-3	CASSILAVGLSTDTQYF
TRBV4-3	TRBJ2-7	CASSQGRVPSYEQYF
TRBV19	TRBJ2-2	CASSIDRTHRDNGELFF
TRBV24-1	TRBJ2-6	CATSGSGLSSGANVLTF
TRBV28	TRBJ2-1	CASRASTLYNEQFF
TRBV11-3	TRBJ2-1	CASSRGLRAGNEQFF
TRBV3-1	TRBJ1-2	CASSRGVNYGYTF
TRBV9	TRBJ2-5	CASSVDGQGAETQYF
TRBV7-2	TRBJ2-7	CASSLEPGSSYEQYF
TRBV29-1	TRBJ1-2	CSVVDRVYGYTF
TRBV5-5	TRBJ2-1	CASSLVWGGALAYNEQFF
TRBV10-3	TRBJ2-3	CAIRGLAGGLADTQYF
TRBV20-1	TRBJ2-1	CSAALGAYNEQFF
TRBV20-1	TRBJ2-7	CSARDRGAEQYF
TRBV11-2	TRBJ2-1	CASSFLGLAGGRSTNEQFF
TRBV7-6	TRBJ2-1	CASSSSAGVSYNEQFF
TRBV12-3/TRBV12-4	TRBJ1-6	CASSLGQFYNSPLHF
TRBV10-3	TRBJ1-5	CAIRPGSDINQPQHF
TRBV7-2	TRBJ2-5	CASSLGGWTQYF
TRBV9	TRBJ1-3	CASSPRAQGGAGNTIYF
TRBV30	TRBJ1-5	CAWSLSGALSNQPQHF
TRBV24-1	TRBJ2-7	CATSDPTGDSYEQYF
TRBV18	TRBJ2-2	CASSPPFPVTGELFF
TRBV29-1	TRBJ2-1	CSVEAGGTYNEQFF
TRBV28	TRBJ2-5	CASSAMLAGQQETQYF
TRBV12-3/TRBV12-4	TRBJ2-1	CASSFGILSYNEQFF